Below, one T cell receptor (beta chain) is given with its context. The record originates from a study of OX40 agonist ivuxolimab in advanced cancers. The table came from immunoSEQ multiplex PCR; TCRdb's copy has only in-frame clones and leaves some out. The sample records over 55,000 clones, roughly 92% being singletons. This TCR was recovered from an adult with an advanced solid tumor such as melanoma, head and neck, liver or kidney cancer. Sequenced material: CD4+ or CD8+ T cells sorted from blood, taken in a trial of the OX40 agonist ivuxolimab.

CDR3 nucleotides: TGCGCCAGCAGCCTCGGGCTAGCGTCGGATACGCAGTATTTT. Translated, it gives CASSLGLASDTQYF. The J gene is TRBJ2-3, the V gene TRBV4-3; tentative D call: TRBD2 (6 bases). Germline V gene sequence: CDR1 LGHNA, CDR2 YSLEER. V was clipped by 4 bases and J by 6 bases, with 14 bases between them. The CDR3 consists of 14 residues.